This T cell receptor (beta chain) was obtained from a study of CXCR3-negative and CXCR3-positive naive CD8 T cells. The CDR3 loop spans 18 amino acids. The V gene's germline CDR1 is SEHNR and CDR2 FQNEAQ (reference sequence). Preparation of TRB cDNA libraries relied on 5' RACE carrying UMI labels. TCRdb re-called the 5' RACE reads; one entry per CDR3 protein, DNA not given. The sample's table shows 70,000 to 100,000 distinct CDR3 sequences. What was sequenced was naive CXCR3- CD8+ T cells from blood. Indicated subset: CD45RO-CCR7+CD27+CD95- naive CD8+ T cells lacking CXCR3 (TNR3-). The TCR sequence derives from a human donor in good health. Some clones in this sample may be carry-over from other donors' samples. The chain uses TRBV7-9 and TRBJ2-1; TCRdb's assignment of TRBD1 cannot be checked, as there is no DNA. Here the CDR3 reads CASLTGAAGATSYNEQFF. Using reference TRBV7-9 and TRBJ2-1 for the parts outside the CDR3, the full variable domain is DTGVSQNPRHKITKRGQNVTFRCDPISEHNRLYWYRQTLGQGPEFLTYFQNEAQLEKSRLLSDRFSAERPKGSFSTLEIQRTEQGDSAMYLCASLTGAAGATSYNEQFFGPGTRLTVL.